These 5 T cell receptor beta chains were all obtained from the same sample, sequenced in a study of identifying expanded T cells in peripheral blood. Generated by immunoSEQ multiplex PCR, the TCRdb table keeps only in-frame clones and is missing some. The table lists about 110,000 clones, approximately 90% of them singletons. Sequenced: blood. The receptors originated from a person aged 18-70 years in good health.

This chain joins TRBV9 and TRBJ2-3; D remains ambiguous. The CDR3 loop spans 13 amino acids. Trimming left V 6 bases short and J 2 bases short, with 10 bases between. Germline values: CDR1 SGDLS, CDR2 YYNGEE. CDR3 region: CASTSSYTDTQYF. Written as DNA, the CDR3 is TGTGCCAGCACCTCCTCGTACACAGATACGCAGTATTTT.

This clone has a single count. This chain joins TRBV7-3 and TRBJ1-1; TRBD1 aligns across 10 bases. The CDR3 consists of 14 residues. V lost 5 bases to trimming and J lost 5 bases; unmatched junction nucleotides: 5. From germline, CDR1 is SGHTA and CDR2 FQGTGA. This CDR3 reads CASSQGQGGTEAFF. The CDR3 bases are TGTGCCAGCAGCCAAGGACAGGGGGGGACTGAAGCTTTCTTT. Together with reference TRBV7-3 and TRBJ1-1, the CDR3 gives the full variable domain: GAGVSQTPSNKVTEKGKYVELRCDPISGHTALYWYRQSLGQGPEFLIYFQGTGAADDSGLPNDRFFAVRPEGSVSTLKIQRTERGDSAVYLCASSQGQGGTEAFFGQGTRLTVV.

The gene calls are TRBV30 and TRBJ1-1; 8 bases agree with TRBD1. Germline CDR1 reads GTSNPN; CDR2 reads SVGIG (reference sequence). V shed 7 bases, J shed 1 base, and the junction held 8 bases outside the gene matches. This CDR3 is built from 14 residues. CDR3: CALTRGLQNTEAFF. Written as DNA, the CDR3 is TGTGCCTTGACCAGGGGGCTTCAGAACACTGAAGCTTTCTTT.

This clone was found once. The chain recombines TRBV7-2 with TRBJ1-2; perhaps TRBD1 as D (6 bases). Germline V lookup: CDR1 SGHTA, CDR2 FQGNSA. V lost 7 bases and J lost 1, with 13 bases in between. The CDR3 runs to 14 residues. The CDR3 DNA follows: TGTGCCAGCACCCGTACGGGACATAACTATGGCTACACCTTC. Translating it yields CASTRTGHNYGYTF.

The gene calls are TRBV11-3 and TRBJ2-1; D gene uncertain. Germline values: CDR1 SGHNT, CDR2 YENEEA. Trimming stripped 0 bases from V and 5 bases from J, with 11 bases between. The CDR3 is 15 amino acids. The CDR3 DNA sequence: TGTGCCAGCAGCTTAGATCCCGGACGCCACAATGAGCAGTTCTTC. This gives the protein CASSLDPGRHNEQFF.